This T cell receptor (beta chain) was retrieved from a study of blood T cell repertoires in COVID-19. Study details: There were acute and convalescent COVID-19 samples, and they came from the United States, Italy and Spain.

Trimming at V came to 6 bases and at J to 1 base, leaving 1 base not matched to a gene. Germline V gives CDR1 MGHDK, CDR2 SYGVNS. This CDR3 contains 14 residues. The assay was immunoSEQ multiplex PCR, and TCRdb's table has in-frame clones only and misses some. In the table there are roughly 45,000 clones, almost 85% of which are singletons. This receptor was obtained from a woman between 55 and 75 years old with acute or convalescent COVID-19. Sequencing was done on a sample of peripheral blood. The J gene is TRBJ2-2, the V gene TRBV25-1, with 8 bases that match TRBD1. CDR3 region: CASRGTGNTGELFF. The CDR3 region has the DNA TGTGCCAGCAGAGGGACAGGGAACACCGGGGAGCTGTTTTTT.